Listed below are T cell receptor beta chains from one sample, sequenced in a study of early stage breast cancer tumors. TCRdb keeps only in-frame clones here, not all; method: immunoSEQ multiplex PCR. The sample includes fewer than 30,000 clones, approximately 54% of them seen just once. The sequencing sample was made of breast tumor tissue. Receptor source: a person aged 50-59 years with breast cancer. The CDR3 runs from the conserved cysteine through the conserved F or W. D genes are given only for firm matches. Where a row states a size, it is once, few, many or the class of an expanded clone; other rows omit it.

D gene: .
clone size: .
J gene: TRBJ2-5
V gene: TRBV6-5
CDR3 DNA: TGTGCCAGCAGTTACCAGTCAGCGAAAGAGACCCAGTACTTC
CDR3 protein: CASSYQSAKETQYF

D gene: TRBD1
clone size: .
J gene: TRBJ1-2
V gene: TRBV29-1
CDR3 DNA: TGCAGGGGGGACGGGACAGGGGACTATGGCTACACCTTC
CDR3 protein: CRGDGTGDYGYTF

D gene: .
clone size: once
J gene: TRBJ2-3
V gene: TRBV6-6
CDR3 DNA: TGTGCCAGCAGTTACCAGGGGCCGCAGTATTTT
CDR3 protein: CASSYQGPQYF

D gene: TRBD1
clone size: .
J gene: TRBJ1-1
V gene: TRBV19
CDR3 DNA: TGTGCCAGTAGTATGTCGGCAGGGGGAACTGAAGCTTTCTTT
CDR3 protein: CASSMSAGGTEAFF

D gene: TRBD2
clone size: .
J gene: TRBJ2-1
V gene: TRBV7-6
CDR3 DNA: TGTGCCAGCAGCTTCCGGACTAGCGGGGTGAATGAGCAGTTCTTC
CDR3 protein: CASSFRTSGVNEQFF

D gene: .
clone size: few
J gene: TRBJ2-7
V gene: TRBV7-2
CDR3 DNA: TGTGCCAGCAGCTTACCCATTGGCGAGCAGTACTTC
CDR3 protein: CASSLPIGEQYF

D gene: TRBD2
clone size: few
J gene: TRBJ2-3
V gene: TRBV10-3
CDR3 DNA: TGTGCCTCCGGAGGAGCGGGAGGGGACACAGATACGCAGTATTTT
CDR3 protein: CASGGAGGDTDTQYF

D gene: .
clone size: .
J gene: TRBJ2-7
V gene: TRBV5-1
CDR3 DNA: TGCGCCAGCAGACTGTACGGGGACACCTACGAGCAGTACTTC
CDR3 protein: CASRLYGDTYEQYF

D gene: .
clone size: .
J gene: TRBJ1-1
V gene: TRBV29-1
CDR3 DNA: TGCAGCGTTGGCCCGGACACGACGAACACTGAAGCTTTCTTT
CDR3 protein: CSVGPDTTNTEAFF

D gene: .
clone size: few
J gene: TRBJ1-4
V gene: TRBV4-2
CDR3 DNA: TGTGCCAGCAGCCCCGAGGCCAAAAAAACTAATGAAAAACTGTTTTTT
CDR3 protein: CASSPEAKKTNEKLFF

D gene: TRBD2
clone size: once
J gene: TRBJ2-5
V gene: TRBV14
CDR3 DNA: TGTGCCAGCAGCCCGGGGGGGAGGGAAGAGACCCAGTACTTC
CDR3 protein: CASSPGGREETQYF

D gene: .
clone size: .
J gene: TRBJ2-7
V gene: TRBV11-3
CDR3 DNA: TGTGCCAGCAGCTTAGGGGGGAGCTACTACGAGCAGTACTTC
CDR3 protein: CASSLGGSYYEQYF

D gene: .
clone size: .
J gene: TRBJ1-2
V gene: TRBV30
CDR3 DNA: TGTGCCTGGAGTGTACGGGCGGGTAAAAACTATGGCTACACCTTC
CDR3 protein: CAWSVRAGKNYGYTF

D gene: .
clone size: few
J gene: TRBJ2-3
V gene: TRBV4-3
CDR3 DNA: TGCGCCAGCAGCCAAGATACCGGAATAGCAGATACGCAGTATTTT
CDR3 protein: CASSQDTGIADTQYF

D gene: .
clone size: .
J gene: TRBJ2-5
V gene: TRBV11-2
CDR3 DNA: TGTGCCAGCAGCACCCCAGTGAAGGGTTCCCAAGAGACCCAGTACTTC
CDR3 protein: CASSTPVKGSQETQYF

D gene: .
clone size: .
J gene: TRBJ1-5
V gene: TRBV6-5
CDR3 DNA: TGTGCCAGCAGTCTCAGGGGAATCAATCAGCCCCAGCATTTT
CDR3 protein: CASSLRGINQPQHF

D gene: .
clone size: medium-sized
J gene: TRBJ2-3
V gene: TRBV7-9
CDR3 DNA: TGTGCCAGCAGAGAACAGGGTTTGGGCACAGATACGCAGTATTTT
CDR3 protein: CASREQGLGTDTQYF

D gene: TRBD2
clone size: medium-sized
J gene: TRBJ2-1
V gene: TRBV4-1
CDR3 DNA: TGCGCCAGCAGCCAAGGGGGAGGGGAGTTCTTC
CDR3 protein: CASSQGGGEFF

D gene: TRBD2
clone size: .
J gene: TRBJ2-3
V gene: TRBV11-3
CDR3 DNA: TGTGCCAGCAGCCAAGGCGGGAGAAGCACAGATACGCAGTATTTT
CDR3 protein: CASSQGGRSTDTQYF

D gene: TRBD2
clone size: .
J gene: TRBJ2-7
V gene: TRBV18
CDR3 DNA: TGTGCCAGCTCACCACCCTACCCCGGGACTAGCTACGAGCAGTACTTC
CDR3 protein: CASSPPYPGTSYEQYF

D gene: TRBD2
clone size: .
J gene: TRBJ2-1
V gene: TRBV11-2
CDR3 DNA: TGTGCCAGCAGCCGGGGGGCTAGCGGGATAGGACAGTTCTTC
CDR3 protein: CASSRGASGIGQFF

D gene: .
clone size: .
J gene: TRBJ2-1
V gene: TRBV6-1
CDR3 DNA: TGTGCCAGCAGTGAAAGCTCCTACAATGAGCAGTTCTTC
CDR3 protein: CASSESSYNEQFF

D gene: .
clone size: .
J gene: TRBJ1-2
V gene: TRBV7-9
CDR3 DNA: TGTGCCAGCAGTGGGGCAGCTAACTATGGCTACACCTTC
CDR3 protein: CASSGAANYGYTF

D gene: .
clone size: .
J gene: TRBJ1-3
V gene: TRBV6-1
CDR3 DNA: TGTGCCAGCAGTGAAGTTGGGGTCTCTGGAAACACCATATATTTT
CDR3 protein: CASSEVGVSGNTIYF

D gene: TRBD1
clone size: once
J gene: TRBJ1-4
V gene: TRBV25-1
CDR3 DNA: TGTGCCAGCAGTGAGACAGGGGGCAATAATGAAAAACTGTTTTTT
CDR3 protein: CASSETGGNNEKLFF

D gene: .
clone size: once
J gene: TRBJ1-4
V gene: TRBV11-2
CDR3 DNA: TGTGCCAGCAGCTTAGATTGGTACGGGAAAACTAATGAAAAACTGTTTTTT
CDR3 protein: CASSLDWYGKTNEKLFF

D gene: .
clone size: .
J gene: TRBJ1-3
V gene: TRBV30
CDR3 DNA: TGTGCCTGGAGCCCCCCGGGACAATTAGGAAACACCATATATTTT
CDR3 protein: CAWSPPGQLGNTIYF

D gene: TRBD2
clone size: .
J gene: TRBJ2-3
V gene: TRBV5-1
CDR3 DNA: TGCGCCAGCAGCCCGGGACGACTAGCGGATTCCACAGATACGCAGTATTTT
CDR3 protein: CASSPGRLADSTDTQYF

D gene: TRBD1
clone size: .
J gene: TRBJ2-7
V gene: TRBV9
CDR3 DNA: TGTGCCAGCAGCCGGGAAGCCGGGACAGGGTCGGACGAGCAGTACTTC
CDR3 protein: CASSREAGTGSDEQYF

D gene: TRBD1
clone size: .
J gene: TRBJ1-5
V gene: TRBV11-3
CDR3 DNA: TGTGCCAGCAGCTCCTGGACAGGGGGCGCGAAGGAGAGGCAGCCCCAGCATTTT
CDR3 protein: CASSSWTGGAKERQPQHF

D gene: TRBD1
clone size: .
J gene: TRBJ2-3
V gene: TRBV9
CDR3 DNA: TGTGCCAGCAGCGCCCAAGGGACAGGGGTTCTAGATACGCAGTATTTT
CDR3 protein: CASSAQGTGVLDTQYF

D gene: .
clone size: .
J gene: TRBJ2-5
V gene: TRBV30
CDR3 DNA: TGTGCCGGGTCCCTAGCAGAAGAGACCCAGTACTTC
CDR3 protein: CAGSLAEETQYF